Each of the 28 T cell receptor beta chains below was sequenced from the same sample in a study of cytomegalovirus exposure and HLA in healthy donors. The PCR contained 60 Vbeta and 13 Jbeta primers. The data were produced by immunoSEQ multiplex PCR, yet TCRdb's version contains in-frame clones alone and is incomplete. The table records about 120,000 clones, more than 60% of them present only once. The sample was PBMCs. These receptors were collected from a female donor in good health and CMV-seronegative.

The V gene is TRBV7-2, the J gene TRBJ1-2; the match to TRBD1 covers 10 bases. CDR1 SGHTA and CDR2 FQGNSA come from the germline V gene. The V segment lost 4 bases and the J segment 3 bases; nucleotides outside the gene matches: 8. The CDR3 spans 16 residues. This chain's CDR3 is CASSSAAGTGDYGYTF. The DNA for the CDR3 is TGTGCCAGCAGCTCAGCCGCCGGGACAGGGGACTATGGCTACACCTTC.

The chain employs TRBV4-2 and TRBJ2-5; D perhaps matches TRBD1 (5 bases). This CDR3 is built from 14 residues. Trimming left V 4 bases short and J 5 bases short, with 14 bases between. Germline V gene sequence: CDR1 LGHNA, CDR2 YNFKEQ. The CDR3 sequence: CASSRRAGIETQYF. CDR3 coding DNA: TGTGCCAGCAGCCGAAGGGCAGGGATTGAGACCCAGTACTTC.

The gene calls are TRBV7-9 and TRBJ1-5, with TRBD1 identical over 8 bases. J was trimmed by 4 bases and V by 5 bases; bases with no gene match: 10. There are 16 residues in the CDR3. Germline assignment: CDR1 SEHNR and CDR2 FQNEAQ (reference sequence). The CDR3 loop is CASSKFTGTGNQPQHF. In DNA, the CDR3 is TGTGCCAGCAGCAAGTTTACCGGGACAGGAAATCAGCCCCAGCATTTT.

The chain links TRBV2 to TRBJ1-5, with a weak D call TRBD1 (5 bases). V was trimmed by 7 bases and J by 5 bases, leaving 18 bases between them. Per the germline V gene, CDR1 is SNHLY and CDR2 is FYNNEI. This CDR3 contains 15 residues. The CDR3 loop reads CASKLDNLRDQPQHF. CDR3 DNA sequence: TGTGCCAGCAAGTTGGACAACCTCCGCGATCAGCCCCAGCATTTT.

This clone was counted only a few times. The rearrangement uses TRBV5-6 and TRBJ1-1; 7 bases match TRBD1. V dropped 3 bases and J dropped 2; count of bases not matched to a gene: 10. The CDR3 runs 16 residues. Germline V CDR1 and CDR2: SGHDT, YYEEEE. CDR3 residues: CASSSQPGQLNTEAFF. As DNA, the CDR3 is TGTGCCAGCAGCTCCCAGCCGGGACAGTTAAACACTGAAGCTTTCTTT.

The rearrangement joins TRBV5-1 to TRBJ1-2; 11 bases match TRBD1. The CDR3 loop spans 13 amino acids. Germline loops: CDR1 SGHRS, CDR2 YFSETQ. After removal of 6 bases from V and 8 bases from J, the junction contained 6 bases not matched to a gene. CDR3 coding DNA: TGCGCCAGCAACTCGGGACAGGGGGAAGGCTACACCTTC. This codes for CASNSGQGEGYTF.

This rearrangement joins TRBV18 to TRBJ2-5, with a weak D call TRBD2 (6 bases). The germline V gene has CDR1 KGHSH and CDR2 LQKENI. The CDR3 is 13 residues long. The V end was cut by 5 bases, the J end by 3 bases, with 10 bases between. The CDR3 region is CASSASGEETQYF. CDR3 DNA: TGTGCCAGCTCAGCGTCGGGGGAAGAGACCCAGTACTTC.

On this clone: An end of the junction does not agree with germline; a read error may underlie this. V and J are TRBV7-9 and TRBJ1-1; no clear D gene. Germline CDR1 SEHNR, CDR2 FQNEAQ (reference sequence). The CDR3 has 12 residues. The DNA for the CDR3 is TGTTCCAGCAGCTATGGCGGGACTGAAGCTTTCTTT. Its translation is CSSSYGGTEAFF.

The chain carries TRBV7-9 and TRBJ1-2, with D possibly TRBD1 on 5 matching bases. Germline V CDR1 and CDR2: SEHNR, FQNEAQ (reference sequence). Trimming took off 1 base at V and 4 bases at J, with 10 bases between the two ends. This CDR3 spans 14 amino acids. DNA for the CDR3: TGTGCCAGCAGCTTAGTACAGGAACCCTATGGCTACACCTTC. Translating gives CASSLVQEPYGYTF.

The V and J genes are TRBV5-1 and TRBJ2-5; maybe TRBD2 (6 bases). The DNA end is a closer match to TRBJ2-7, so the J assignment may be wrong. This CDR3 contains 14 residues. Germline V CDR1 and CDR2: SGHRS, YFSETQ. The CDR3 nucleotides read TGCGCCAGCAGCCCCGAGGGGACTCTTCTCGAGCAGTACTTC. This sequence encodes CASSPEGTLLEQYF.

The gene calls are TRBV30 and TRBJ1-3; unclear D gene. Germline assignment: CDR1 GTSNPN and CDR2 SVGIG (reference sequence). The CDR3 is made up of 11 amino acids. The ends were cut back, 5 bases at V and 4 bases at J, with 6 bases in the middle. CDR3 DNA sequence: TGTGCCTGGTCTAGGGGAAACACCATATATTTT. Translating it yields CAWSRGNTIYF. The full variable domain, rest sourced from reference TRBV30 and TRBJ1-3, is SQTIHQWPATLVQPVGSPLSLECTVEGTSNPNLYWYRQAAGRGLQLLFYSVGIGQISSEVPQNLSASRPQDRQFILSSKKLLLSDSGFYLCAWSRGNTIYFGEGSWLTVV.

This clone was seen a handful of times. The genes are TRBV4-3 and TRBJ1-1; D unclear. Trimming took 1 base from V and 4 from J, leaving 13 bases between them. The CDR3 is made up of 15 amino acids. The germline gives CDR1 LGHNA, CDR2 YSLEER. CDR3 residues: CASSQGRGSSTEAFF. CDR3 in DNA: TGCGCCAGCAGCCAAGGGAGAGGGTCTAGCACTGAAGCTTTCTTT.

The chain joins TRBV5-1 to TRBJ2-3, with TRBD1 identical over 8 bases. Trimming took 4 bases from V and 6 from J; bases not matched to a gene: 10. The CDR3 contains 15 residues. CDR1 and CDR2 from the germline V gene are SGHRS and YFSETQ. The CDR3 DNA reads TGCGCCAGCAGCCTGGGTGGACAGGGAACCGATACGCAGTATTTT. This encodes CASSLGGQGTDTQYF.

CDR3 nucleotide sequence: TGTGCCAGCAGCTTGCTGGTGAAGCGGACCTACGAGCAGTACTTC. Translating it yields CASSLLVKRTYEQYF. The chain has TRBV5-6 and TRBJ2-7; possibly TRBD2 for D (5 bases). Trimming shortened V by 1 base and J by 2 bases, and 13 bases separated the two germline ends. The length of the CDR3 is 15 residues. Germline assignment: CDR1 SGHDT and CDR2 YYEEEE.

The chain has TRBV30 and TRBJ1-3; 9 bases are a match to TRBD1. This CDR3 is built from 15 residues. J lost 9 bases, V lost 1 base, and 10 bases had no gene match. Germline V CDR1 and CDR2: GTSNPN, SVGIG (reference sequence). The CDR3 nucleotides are TGTGCCTGGAGTGATTCAGGGACAGGGTTTCGCACCATATATTTT. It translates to CAWSDSGTGFRTIYF. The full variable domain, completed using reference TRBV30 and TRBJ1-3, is SQTIHQWPATLVQPVGSPLSLECTVEGTSNPNLYWYRQAAGRGLQLLFYSVGIGQISSEVPQNLSASRPQDRQFILSSKKLLLSDSGFYLCAWSDSGTGFRTIYFGEGSWLTVV.

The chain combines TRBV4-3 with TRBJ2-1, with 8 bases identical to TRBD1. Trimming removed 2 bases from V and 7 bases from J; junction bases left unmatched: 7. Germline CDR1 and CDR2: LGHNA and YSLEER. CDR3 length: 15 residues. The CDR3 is CASSQMDREVNEQFF. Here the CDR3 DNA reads TGCGCCAGCAGCCAAATGGACAGGGAAGTTAATGAGCAGTTCTTC.

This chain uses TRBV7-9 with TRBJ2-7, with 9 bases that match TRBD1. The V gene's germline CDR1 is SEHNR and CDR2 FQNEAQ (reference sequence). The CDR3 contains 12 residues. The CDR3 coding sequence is TGTTCCGGAAGGACAGGGGACTACGAGCAGTACTTC. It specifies CSGRTGDYEQYF. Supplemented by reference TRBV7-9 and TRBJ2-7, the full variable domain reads DTGVSQNPRHKITKRGQNVTFRCDPISEHNRLYWYRQTLGQGPEFLTYFQNEAQLEKSRLLSDRFSAERPKGSFSTLEIQRTEQGDSAMYLCSGRTGDYEQYFGPGTRLTVT.

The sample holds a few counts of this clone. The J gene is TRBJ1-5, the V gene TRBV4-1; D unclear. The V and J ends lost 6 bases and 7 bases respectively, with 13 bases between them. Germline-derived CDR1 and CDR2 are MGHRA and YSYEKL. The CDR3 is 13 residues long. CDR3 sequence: CASRPRLNQPQHF. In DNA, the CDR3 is TGCGCCAGCAGACCCAGGTTAAACCAGCCCCAGCATTTT.

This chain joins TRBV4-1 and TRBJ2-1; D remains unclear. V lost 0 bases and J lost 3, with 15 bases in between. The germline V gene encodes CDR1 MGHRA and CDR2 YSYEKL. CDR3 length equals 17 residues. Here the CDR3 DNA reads TGCGCCAGCAGCCAAGATCCCGCTAGGATGAACTACAATGAGCAGTTCTTC. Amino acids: CASSQDPARMNYNEQFF.

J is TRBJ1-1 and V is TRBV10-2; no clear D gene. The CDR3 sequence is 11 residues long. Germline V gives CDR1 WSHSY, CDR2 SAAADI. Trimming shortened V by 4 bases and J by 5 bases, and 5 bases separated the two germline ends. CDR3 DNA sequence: TGCGCCAGCAGTGCTCGGACTGAAGCTTTCTTT. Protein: CASSARTEAFF.

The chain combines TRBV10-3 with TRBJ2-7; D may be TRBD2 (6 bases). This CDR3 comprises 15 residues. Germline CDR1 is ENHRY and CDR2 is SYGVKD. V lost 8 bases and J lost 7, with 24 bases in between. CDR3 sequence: CAILDPGTFDEEQYF. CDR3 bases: TGTGCCATCCTGGACCCCGGGACTTTCGACGAGGAGCAGTACTTC.

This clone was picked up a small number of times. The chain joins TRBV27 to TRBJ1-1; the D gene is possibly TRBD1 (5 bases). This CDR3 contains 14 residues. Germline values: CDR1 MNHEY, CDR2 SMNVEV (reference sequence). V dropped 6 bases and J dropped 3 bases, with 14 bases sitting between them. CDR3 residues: CASSPGRVYTEAFF. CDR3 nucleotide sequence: TGTGCCAGCAGCCCAGGGAGGGTGTACACTGAAGCTTTCTTT.

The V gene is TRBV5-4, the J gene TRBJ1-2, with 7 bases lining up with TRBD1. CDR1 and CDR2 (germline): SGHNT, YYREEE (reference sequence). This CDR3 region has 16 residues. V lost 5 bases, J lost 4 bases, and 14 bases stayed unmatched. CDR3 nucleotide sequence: TGTGCCAGCAGAGCTGAACTCCAGGGACAGATCTATGGCTACACCTTC. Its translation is CASRAELQGQIYGYTF.

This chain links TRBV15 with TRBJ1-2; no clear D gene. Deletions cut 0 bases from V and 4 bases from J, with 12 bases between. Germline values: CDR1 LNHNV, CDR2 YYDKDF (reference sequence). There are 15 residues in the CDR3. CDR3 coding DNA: TGTGCCACCAGCAGAGATCGTTTGGCAGTCTATGGCTACACCTTC. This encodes CATSRDRLAVYGYTF. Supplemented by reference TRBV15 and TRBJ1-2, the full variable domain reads DAMVIQNPRYQVTQFGKPVTLSCSQTLNHNVMYWYQQKSSQAPKLLFHYYDKDFNNEADTPDNFQSRRPNTSFCFLDIRSPGLGDTAMYLCATSRDRLAVYGYTFGSGTRLTVV.

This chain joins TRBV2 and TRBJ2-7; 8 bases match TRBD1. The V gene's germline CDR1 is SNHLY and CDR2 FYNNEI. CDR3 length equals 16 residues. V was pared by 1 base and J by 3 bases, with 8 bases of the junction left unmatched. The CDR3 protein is CASSEGQGARVYEQYF. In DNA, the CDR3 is TGTGCCAGCAGTGAAGGGCAGGGGGCCAGAGTCTACGAGCAGTACTTC. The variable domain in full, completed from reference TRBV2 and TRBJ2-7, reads EPEVTQTPSHQVTQMGQEVILRCVPISNHLYFYWYRQILGQKVEFLVSFYNNEISEKSEIFDDQFSVERPDGSNFTLKIRSTKLEDSAMYFCASSEGQGARVYEQYFGPGTRLTVT.

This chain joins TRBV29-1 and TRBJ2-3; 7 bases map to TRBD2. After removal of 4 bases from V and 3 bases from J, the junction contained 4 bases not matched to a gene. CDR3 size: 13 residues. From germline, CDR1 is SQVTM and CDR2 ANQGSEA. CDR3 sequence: CSVAGTITDTQYF. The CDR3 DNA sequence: TGCAGCGTTGCCGGGACTATTACAGATACGCAGTATTTT.

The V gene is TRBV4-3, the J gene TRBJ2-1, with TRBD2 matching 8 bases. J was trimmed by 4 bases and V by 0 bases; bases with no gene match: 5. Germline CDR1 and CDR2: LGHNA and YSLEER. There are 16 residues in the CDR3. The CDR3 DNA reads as TGCGCCAGCAGCCAAGAGGGGACTAGGGTTTACAATGAGCAGTTCTTC. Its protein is CASSQEGTRVYNEQFF.

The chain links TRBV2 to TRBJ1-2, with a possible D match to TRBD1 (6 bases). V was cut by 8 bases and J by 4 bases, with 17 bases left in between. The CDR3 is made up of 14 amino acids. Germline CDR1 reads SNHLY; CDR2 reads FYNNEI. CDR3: CASLYDRLVYGYTF. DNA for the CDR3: TGTGCCAGCTTATACGACAGGCTAGTCTATGGCTACACCTTC.